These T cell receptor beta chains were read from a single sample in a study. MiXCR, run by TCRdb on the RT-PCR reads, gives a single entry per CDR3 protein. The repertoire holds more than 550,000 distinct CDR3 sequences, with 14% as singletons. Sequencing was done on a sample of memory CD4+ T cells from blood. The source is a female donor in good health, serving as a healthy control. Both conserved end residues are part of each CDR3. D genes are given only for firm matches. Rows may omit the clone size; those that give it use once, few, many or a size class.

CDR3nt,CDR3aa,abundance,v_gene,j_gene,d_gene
TGCGCCAGCAGCCAAGTTGGAACTGGCTACACCTTC,CASSQVGTGYTF,few,TRBV4-3,TRBJ1-2,NA
TGTGCCAGCAGTTACTCGACGCTAGCGGGAAACGAGCAGTACTTC,CASSYSTLAGNEQYF,many,TRBV6-6,TRBJ2-7,TRBD2
TGCGCCAGCAGCTTGGGCCCCACTGGACAGAACTATGGCTACACCTTC,CASSLGPTGQNYGYTF,few,TRBV5-1,TRBJ1-2,NA
TGTGCCAGCAGCTTAGGGGACAGGGGGCTCGGCACTGAAGCTTTCTTT,CASSLGDRGLGTEAFF,few,TRBV7-3,TRBJ1-1,TRBD1
TGTGCCAGCATCATACTAGCGGGCTCAGAGACCCAGTACTTC,CASIILAGSETQYF,few,TRBV2,TRBJ2-5,TRBD2
TGTGCCGTTAAGGGACACCCATCGCAGAATTCACCCCTCCACTTT,CAVKGHPSQNSPLHF,few,TRBV5-4,TRBJ1-6,NA
TGCAGTGCTAGAGAGGCTAGCTCTGGGGTATTGTACTTC,CSAREASSGVLYF,few,TRBV20-1,TRBJ2-7,NA
TGTGCCACCAGTGATTCATCTAGCGGGAGTGCTGACAATGAGCAGTTCTTC,CATSDSSSGSADNEQFF,few,TRBV24-1,TRBJ2-1,TRBD2
TGTGCCAGCAGCTTAACATCCGGAAGGGGCTACACCTTC,CASSLTSGRGYTF,many,TRBV7-3,TRBJ1-2,NA
TGCGCCAGCAGCTTGGAGGGACAGGGTGACACCGGGGAGCTGTTTTTT,CASSLEGQGDTGELFF,NA,TRBV5-1,TRBJ2-2,TRBD1
TGTGCCAGCAGCGATCCGGGACACAAATTCTACGAGCAGTACTTC,CASSDPGHKFYEQYF,NA,TRBV6-2/TRBV6-3,TRBJ2-7,NA
TGTGCCAGCAGTCTAGGGACTAGCGGATGGGTCGAGCAGTACTTC,CASSLGTSGWVEQYF,many,TRBV12-3/TRBV12-4,TRBJ2-7,TRBD2
TGTGCCATCAGTCCCTCAGGGGGCTCTCAGCCCCAGCATTTT,CAISPSGGSQPQHF,many,TRBV10-3,TRBJ1-5,TRBD1
TGTGCCGGGCTTCGGGGACCCTCGGAGACCCAGTACTTC,CAGLRGPSETQYF,NA,TRBV30,TRBJ2-5,NA
TGCGCCAGCAGCTTGGGAGGGGCAGGCAGCGCCTACGAGCAGTACTTC,CASSLGGAGSAYEQYF,few,TRBV5-1,TRBJ2-7,NA
TGTGCCAGCAGCTTAGCGCTGGGGGTCTCCTACGAGCAGTACTTC,CASSLALGVSYEQYF,many,TRBV7-2,TRBJ2-7,NA
TGCGCCAGCAGCCAAGGGGGACATATTAATTCACCCCTCCACTTT,CASSQGGHINSPLHF,NA,TRBV4-3,TRBJ1-6,NA
TGTGCCAGCACCACCAGGCTGGAGGCTTTCTTT,CASTTRLEAFF,NA,TRBV6-5,TRBJ1-1,NA
TGTGCCAGCAGCGCCGGGACAGCCAATGAGCAGTTCTTC,CASSAGTANEQFF,many,TRBV7-8,TRBJ2-1,TRBD1
TGTGCCAGCAGACCGTGGGCGGGGAAGGGGGCCAACGTCCTGACTTTC,CASRPWAGKGANVLTF,NA,TRBV6-5,TRBJ2-6,NA
TGTGCCAGCAGCTTAGACCTTAGGATTCCAGGGGCCAACGTCCTGACTTTC,CASSLDLRIPGANVLTF,NA,TRBV7-8,TRBJ2-6,NA
TGCGCCAGCAGCTTGGTGGTAGCGGGGTTCGAGCAGTTCTTC,CASSLVVAGFEQFF,NA,TRBV5-1,TRBJ2-1,TRBD2
TGTGCCAGCAGCCCGGGGGGGGGCACCGGCTACACCTTC,CASSPGGGTGYTF,few,TRBV7-9,TRBJ1-2,NA
TGTGCCAGCAGTTTCCCAAGGGCTAGCACTGAGCAGTTCTTC,CASSFPRASTEQFF,many,TRBV28,TRBJ2-1,NA
TGCGCCAGCAGTGAAAGACTAGCGGGAGATCTAGCCAAAAACATTCAGTACTTC,CASSERLAGDLAKNIQYF,few,TRBV10-2,TRBJ2-4,TRBD2
TGCAGCGTTTGGGGTAGGAGCTACGAGCAGTACTTC,CSVWGRSYEQYF,many,TRBV29-1,TRBJ2-7,NA
TGTGCCAGCAGTTACGGGACAGGAAGGCAGTATTTT,CASSYGTGRQYF,NA,TRBV6-2/TRBV6-3,TRBJ2-3,TRBD1
TGCAGCAGTGACCAGAGCTCCTATAATTCACCCCTCCACTTT,CSSDQSSYNSPLHF,few,TRBV20-1,TRBJ1-6,NA
TGTGCCAGCAGTTACGGGGTCTACTATGGCTACACCTTC,CASSYGVYYGYTF,few,TRBV6-2/TRBV6-3,TRBJ1-2,NA
TGTGCCAGCAGTCGGGACAGAGACCGCTACGAGCAGTACTTC,CASSRDRDRYEQYF,NA,TRBV5-5,TRBJ2-7,TRBD1
TGTGCCAGCAACAGGACTAGCTCGGTCAATGAGCAGTTCTTC,CASNRTSSVNEQFF,NA,TRBV12-3/TRBV12-4,TRBJ2-1,TRBD2
TGCGCCAGCAGCTTGGGGCAGGGAGATACGCAGTATTTT,CASSLGQGDTQYF,NA,TRBV5-1,TRBJ2-3,NA
TGTGCCAGCAGGTACCGGGACTTAGGAGAGCAGTTCTTC,CASRYRDLGEQFF,NA,TRBV6-2/TRBV6-3,TRBJ2-1,NA
TGTGCCAGCAGCACCGGGACTTCCTCCGGGGAGCTGTTTTTT,CASSTGTSSGELFF,NA,TRBV7-9,TRBJ2-2,NA
TGTGCCAGCAGTTTAACCCCCGGACAGGGAAGAGCTGGCTACACCTTC,CASSLTPGQGRAGYTF,NA,TRBV28,TRBJ1-2,TRBD1
TGTGCCAGCAGGTCCCCCAGACGGGAGGGCGGGACAGATACGCAGTATTTT,CASRSPRREGGTDTQYF,few,TRBV5-6,TRBJ2-3,TRBD2
TGTGCCAGCAGCTCGACCGCTGGAACGGGCGGCTACACCTTC,CASSSTAGTGGYTF,few,TRBV7-2,TRBJ1-2,NA
TGTGCCAGCTCACCATCGGCACAACCTGAAGCTTTCTTT,CASSPSAQPEAFF,few,TRBV18,TRBJ1-1,NA
TGTGCCAGCAGTGAACTCCCCTTGGTAGCGGGGGGGGCAGGAGAGACCCAGTACTTC,CASSELPLVAGGAGETQYF,NA,TRBV6-1,TRBJ2-5,TRBD2
TGCAGCGGACGAGACCCAGCTCGAGAAAAACTGTTTTTT,CSGRDPAREKLFF,many,TRBV29-1,TRBJ1-4,NA
TGCAGTGCTACCCGAAGGAGGGCAGATACGCAGTATTTT,CSATRRRADTQYF,NA,TRBV20-1,TRBJ2-3,NA
TGTGCCACCAGCCCACGGATCCTGGGTGAGCAGTTCTTC,CATSPRILGEQFF,few,TRBV15,TRBJ2-1,NA
TGTGCCAGCAGCGTAGATTCTGGCAGGGGAAAGAACCAGTACTTC,CASSVDSGRGKNQYF,once,TRBV9,TRBJ2-5,NA
TGTGCCAGCAGCCTCCTCGAGGGCCAAAATGAGCAGTTCTTC,CASSLLEGQNEQFF,NA,TRBV7-3,TRBJ2-1,NA
TGTGCCAGTAGTAAGCAGGGGGCTACTAACTTCCGGACCCGAACGGAACTGTTTTTT,CASSKQGATNFRTRTELFF,NA,TRBV19,TRBJ1-4,TRBD1
TGTGCCATCCAGACAGGGACAGAGACCCAGTACTTC,CAIQTGTETQYF,many,TRBV10-3,TRBJ2-5,TRBD1
TGTGCCAGTAGCGCCAGAGGGTTAGGACAAGAGACCCAGTACTTC,CASSARGLGQETQYF,NA,TRBV19,TRBJ2-5,NA
TGCAGTGCTAGAGGGACTAGTAAAGGGGGGGAGCAGTACTTC,CSARGTSKGGEQYF,few,TRBV20-1,TRBJ2-7,NA
TGTGCCAGCAGTCTAAATAGCGGGAGGTCCGGGGAGCAGTTCTTC,CASSLNSGRSGEQFF,few,TRBV6-5,TRBJ2-1,TRBD2
TGCAGTGCTAGGCCAGACAGGATCTCTGGAAACACCATATATTTT,CSARPDRISGNTIYF,NA,TRBV20-1,TRBJ1-3,NA
TGTGCCAGCATTTGGGACCGTAACTCCTACGAGCAGTACTTC,CASIWDRNSYEQYF,NA,TRBV2,TRBJ2-7,NA